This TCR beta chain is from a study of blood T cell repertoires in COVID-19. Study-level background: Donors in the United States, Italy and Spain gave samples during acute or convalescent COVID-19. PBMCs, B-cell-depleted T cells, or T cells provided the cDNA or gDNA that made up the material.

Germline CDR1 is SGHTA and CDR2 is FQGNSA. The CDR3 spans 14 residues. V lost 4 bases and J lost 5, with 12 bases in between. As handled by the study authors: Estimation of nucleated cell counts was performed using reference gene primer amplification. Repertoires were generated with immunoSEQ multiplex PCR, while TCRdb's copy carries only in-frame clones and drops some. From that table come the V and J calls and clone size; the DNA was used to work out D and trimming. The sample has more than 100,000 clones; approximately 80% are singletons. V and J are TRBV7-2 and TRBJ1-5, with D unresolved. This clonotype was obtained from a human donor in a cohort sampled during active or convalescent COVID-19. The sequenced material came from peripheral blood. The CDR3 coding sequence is TGTGCCAGCAGCTCCGGGGATGGCCATCAGCCCCAGCATTTT. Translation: CASSSGDGHQPQHF.